Below are 4 T cell receptor beta chains sequenced from a single sample in a study of shared clonotypes between healthy human individuals (dated by TCRdb to 2020 to 2022). The receptor library was made with the immunoSEQ multiplex PCR assay. The source is immuneACCESS, and TCRdb retained only in-frame sequences with V and J called. Part of the clones is not carried over; for the studies checked, unresolved V genes explain less than half of this, and the remainder is unexplained. For this sample the table gives about a million clones, of which more than 65% were detected only once. Roughly 1.5% of the sample is in the top ten clones. The sample was memory CD4+ T cells sorted from blood. In light of the paper, this sample's cell subset or site label describes: CD45RA-negative fraction. The receptors originated from a man between 18 and 35 years old in good health.

A word on this clone: Other DNA sequences in this specimen translate into the identical CDR3. The genes are TRBV19 and TRBJ1-5, with D uncertain. The length of the CDR3 is 12 residues. Germline lookup yields CDR1 LNHDA and CDR2 SQIVND (reference sequence). V was shortened by 1 base and J by 8 bases, with 6 bases between the two germline ends. The DNA of the CDR3 is TGTGCCAGTAGTATAGGACCGGAGCCCCAGCATTTT. It codes for CASSIGPEPQHF.

This clone turned up a few times. The rearrangement joins TRBV6-5 to TRBJ2-3, with no clear D. Trimming took 8 bases from V and 5 from J, leaving 8 bases between them. Germline loops: CDR1 MNHEY, CDR2 SVGAGI. The length of the CDR3 is 11 residues. CDR3 in amino acids: CASSDGDTQYF. The CDR3 DNA is TGTGCCAGCTCCGATGGAGATACGCAGTATTTT.

The rearrangement links TRBV19 to TRBJ1-1; D is perhaps TRBD1 (5 bases). The germline V and J ends were trimmed by 2 bases and 6 bases, with 13 bases remaining between them. Germline CDR1 reads LNHDA; CDR2 reads SQIVND (reference sequence). The CDR3 has 14 amino acids. CDR3 DNA sequence: TGTGCCAGTAGTATACGGGCGGTGGGGGCTGAAGCTTTCTTT. It is translated as CASSIRAVGAEAFF.

The V and J genes are TRBV5-1 and TRBJ1-1; maybe TRBD1 (5 bases). V gave up 2 bases and J gave up 3 bases, with 11 bases separating them. The V gene's germline CDR1 is SGHRS and CDR2 YFSETQ. The length of the CDR3 is 14 residues. The CDR3 reads CASSFSGYDTEAFF. The CDR3 DNA follows: TGCGCCAGCAGCTTTTCAGGGTACGACACTGAAGCTTTCTTT.